This T cell receptor (beta chain) was recovered during a study of Tregs in tolerant kidney transplant recipients. As concerns this clone: Its target is not known. The read is 3 residues too short to cover the CDR3 end, so that end is filled in from the germline J gene.

Study-level results: Changing PCR primers prevented nucleotide comparison between some patients' samples. Biological reproducibility was not directly addressed, but technical replication error appeared minimal.

Mixed chimerism was transient after nonmyeloablative marrow transplants from related graft donors. Thawed PBMCs were FACS-sorted into unstimulated CD4+CD25+CD127- regulatory T cells, CD4+CD25- non-regulatory cells, CD4 and CD8 cells. Generated by immunoSEQ multiplex PCR, the TCRdb table keeps only in-frame clones and is missing some. Its clone listing holds about 6,300 clones. Germline-derived CDR1 and CDR2 are MDHEN and SYDVKM. The CDR3 has 16 residues. The trim removed 1 base at V and 4 bases at J, leaving 7 bases unmatched. This sequence originates from a human patient who received a combined kidney and bone marrow transplant. The T cells may partly be graft donor cells. The sequenced sample was CD4+ T cells from blood (PBMCs), obtained 6 months after the transplant. The V gene is TRBV28, the J gene TRBJ2-7; the match to TRBD2 covers 10 bases. The CDR3 bases that were read are TGTGCCAGCAGTTTATCTAGCGGGAGTGGATCATACGAG. It specifies CASSLSSGSGSYE. The entire CDR3 sequence reads CASSLSSGSGSYEQYF.